This entry features one TCR beta chain sequence. As yet, its antigen is unknown. CDR1 is DFQATT and CDR2 is SNEGSKA in the germline V gene (reference sequence). Trimming took 0 bases from V and 7 from J; bases not matched to a gene: 15. CDR3 size: 19 residues. Indicated time point: newly diagnosed GD, antithyroid drugs for less than 3 months. Following extraction of RNA from PBMCs, that RNA was used to make the TCR library. This sample is drawn from a study of regulatory T cells in long-lasting Graves disease. Study findings and constraints: Lower TCR diversity characterized persistent Graves' patients relative to newly diagnosed patients.

Building of the TCR beta libraries involved iRepertoire HTBI primers and Arm-PCR of CDR3 regions. TCRdb processed the multiplex PCR reads anew with MiXCR; each CDR3 protein has one entry. The table includes roughly 420,000 distinct CDR3 sequences, about 17% detected once. The same data also contributed to another study, on T cells in Graves' hyperthyroidism and ophthalmopathy. That source notes: Blood also held most thyroid clonotypes expanded beyond 0.001.

The rearrangement uses TRBV20-1 and TRBJ2-1, with 13 bases lining up with TRBD2. The clonotype originates from a woman aged 18-35 years with Graves disease. The sequences come from peripheral blood mononuclear cells (PBMCs), collected at new diagnosis, from a patient treated with antithyroid drugs. The CDR3 region is CSARDYSTTSGRAVNEQFF. Written as DNA, the CDR3 is TGCAGTGCTAGAGATTATTCCACAACTAGCGGGAGGGCAGTTAATGAGCAGTTCTTC.